This entry lists 22 T cell receptor beta chains sequenced from one sample in a study of blood T cell repertoires in COVID-19. Method: immunoSEQ multiplex PCR; TCRdb's copy keeps in-frame clones and lacks some. Among about half a million clones listed, more than 85% were seen once. Source material: PBMCs or T cells enriched from blood (not recorded which). All receptors derive from a woman aged 60-70 years who had recovered from COVID-19.

This clone was observed a few times. V usage is TRBV2 and J usage is TRBJ1-6, with D perhaps matching TRBD1 (6 bases). The CDR3 is 15 residues long. Trimming stripped 6 bases from V and 9 bases from J, with 18 bases between. Germline V CDR1 and CDR2: SNHLY, FYNNEI. The CDR3 sequence: CASSTTGGAGSPLHF. As DNA, the CDR3 is TGTGCCAGCAGCACCACGGGGGGGGCGGGTTCACCCCTCCACTTT.

The rearrangement joins TRBV19 to TRBJ1-1, with unresolved D. Germline values: CDR1 LNHDA, CDR2 SQIVND (reference sequence). V lost 3 bases to trimming and J lost 8 bases, with 16 bases between them. This CDR3 comprises 14 residues. CDR3 in DNA: TGTGCCAGTAGTATCCTCATACGAACCGGGGAAGCTTTCTTT. It translates to CASSILIRTGEAFF.

The chain recombines TRBV6-5 with TRBJ1-1; possible D gene TRBD1, 5 bases. V lost 8 bases to trimming and J lost 1 base, with 11 bases between them. The CDR3 totals 13 residues. Germline V gives CDR1 MNHEY, CDR2 SVGAGI. CDR3 in DNA: TGTGCCAGCCTTCTTCAGGGGAACACTGAAGCTTTCTTT. Translating gives CASLLQGNTEAFF.

This sequence joins TRBV6-7 and TRBJ1-6, with 7 bases aligning to TRBD1. TRBV6-7 counts as an open reading frame of uncertain function. V dropped 6 bases and J dropped 4; count of bases not matched to a gene: 9. The CDR3 loop spans 16 amino acids. The CDR3, as DNA: TGTGCCAGCAGCCGCAGGGACAGAGATTATAATTCACCCCTCCACTTT. Its translation is CASSRRDRDYNSPLHF.

This sequence joins TRBV27 and TRBJ2-7; a weak D match, TRBD1 (5 bases). The CDR3 consists of 13 residues. Per the germline V gene, CDR1 is MNHEY and CDR2 is SMNVEV (reference sequence). V gave up 6 bases and J gave up 2 bases, with 11 bases separating them. Written as DNA, the CDR3 is TGTGCCAGCAGCCGTACAGGACCCTACGAGCAGTACTTC. Amino acids: CASSRTGPYEQYF.

The chain combines TRBV9 with TRBJ2-7; possible D gene TRBD1, 6 bases. CDR1 and CDR2 (germline): SGDLS, YYNGEE. Trimming took 3 bases from V and 6 from J, leaving 13 bases between them. CDR3 length: 13 residues. The CDR3 bases are TGTGCCAGCAGCGATACGACCAGGGGCGAGCAGTACTTC. Amino acid sequence: CASSDTTRGEQYF.

The CDR3: CATSHRGLQETQYF. The DNA for the CDR3 is TGTGCCACCAGCCACAGGGGGCTCCAAGAGACCCAGTACTTC. The J gene is TRBJ2-5, the V gene TRBV15; 9 nucleotides match TRBD1. This CDR3 contains 14 residues. Trimming removed 5 bases from V and 1 base from J; junction bases left unmatched: 2. Germline V gene sequence: CDR1 LNHNV, CDR2 YYDKDF (reference sequence).

V and J are TRBV5-8 and TRBJ1-1; 9 nucleotides agree with TRBD1. Trimming cost V 4 bases and J 7 bases; bases outside gene matches: 8. The CDR3 runs 14 residues. Looked up from germline, CDR1 is SGHTS and CDR2 is YDEGEE. CDR3 sequence: CASSPNRGQGEAFF. CDR3 in DNA: TGTGCCAGCAGCCCTAACAGGGGGCAAGGTGAAGCTTTCTTT. Full variable domain (missing parts from reference TRBV5-8 and TRBJ1-1): EAGVTQSPTHLIKTRGQQATLRCSPISGHTSVYWYQQALGLGLQFLLWYDEGEERNRGNFPPRFSGRQFPNYSSELNVNALELEDSALYLCASSPNRGQGEAFFGQGTRLTVV.

The J gene is TRBJ1-3, the V gene TRBV29-1, with TRBD1 as a possible D gene (5 bases). From germline, CDR1 is SQVTM and CDR2 ANQGSEA. Deletions cut 7 bases from V and 1 base from J, with 11 bases between. The CDR3 has 13 amino acids. Written as DNA, the CDR3 is TGCAGCGGATATCAGGGATCTGGAAACACCATATATTTT. It is translated as CSGYQGSGNTIYF.

CDR3 coding DNA: TGTGCCAGCACGGGGTTTATGAACACTGAAGCTTTCTTT. Encoded protein: CASTGFMNTEAFF. This chain uses TRBV6-5 with TRBJ1-1, with D hard to call. The germline V gene encodes CDR1 MNHEY and CDR2 SVGAGI. This CDR3 has 13 residues. The V end was cut by 7 bases, the J end by 0 bases, with 9 bases between.

The V and J genes are TRBV7-8 and TRBJ2-2, with 8 positions matching TRBD2. Germline CDR1 reads SGHVS; CDR2 reads FQNEAQ. The junction had 8 bases not matched to a gene; V was cut back by 0 bases and J by 5 bases. The CDR3 covers 17 residues. The CDR3 loop reads CASSLARGVAGTGELFF. The CDR3 bases are TGTGCCAGCAGCTTAGCGCGAGGGGTAGCGGGGACCGGGGAGCTGTTTTTT.

This rearrangement joins TRBV20-1 to TRBJ2-1; perhaps TRBD1 as D (6 bases). From germline, CDR1 is DFQATT and CDR2 SNEGSKA (reference sequence). The V gene lost 3 bases and the J gene lost 6 bases, with 18 bases spanning the gap. This CDR3 contains 15 residues. The CDR3 protein is CSASAYTGLINEQFF. The CDR3, as DNA: TGCAGTGCTAGTGCTTATACAGGGCTGATCAATGAGCAGTTCTTC.

With respect to this clone: The same CDR3 is also encoded by other DNA sequences in this sample. The chain carries TRBV10-3 and TRBJ1-4, with D unresolved. CDR1 is ENHRY and CDR2 is SYGVKD in the germline V gene. The V and J ends lost 6 bases and 0 bases respectively, with 8 bases between them. This CDR3 contains 14 residues. The CDR3 loop reads CAISQAATNEKLFF. CDR3 nucleotide sequence: TGTGCCATCAGCCAGGCAGCAACTAATGAAAAACTGTTTTTT.

The chain combines TRBV5-6 with TRBJ2-6, with unresolved D. CDR3 length equals 16 residues. Trimming took 2 bases from V and 0 from J, leaving 9 bases between them. Germline CDR1 reads SGHDT; CDR2 reads YYEEEE. The CDR3 loop reads CASSFQVPSGANVLTF. CDR3 DNA sequence: TGTGCCAGCAGCTTCCAGGTTCCCTCTGGGGCCAACGTCCTGACTTTC.

The count of this clone is one. The chain combines TRBV2 with TRBJ1-1, with 7 positions matching TRBD1. CDR1 is SNHLY, CDR2 FYNNEI, per germline. J was trimmed by 0 bases and V by 9 bases; bases with no gene match: 7. CDR3 length: 14 amino acids. As DNA, the CDR3 is TGTGCCAGAAAGGTGGGACAGATGAACACTGAAGCTTTCTTT. This sequence encodes CARKVGQMNTEAFF.

The chain links TRBV4-2 to TRBJ1-5, with 9 bases that match TRBD1. The CDR3 is made up of 18 amino acids. With V trimmed by 3 bases and J by 4 bases, 13 bases remained unmatched. Per the germline V gene, CDR1 is LGHNA and CDR2 is YNFKEQ. This chain's CDR3 is CASSQIRTGTGYNQPQHF. The CDR3 DNA is TGTGCCAGCAGCCAGATTCGGACCGGGACAGGGTATAATCAGCCCCAGCATTTT.

The V and J genes are TRBV5-4 and TRBJ2-3; a weak D match, TRBD1 (6 bases). CDR3 length: 15 residues. Germline assignment: CDR1 SGHNT and CDR2 YYREEE (reference sequence). V shed 2 bases and J shed 6 bases, with 16 bases lying between them. In nucleotides, the CDR3 is TGTGCCAGCAGCTTAGTTAAACAGGGCGGTGATACGCAGTATTTT. Translating it yields CASSLVKQGGDTQYF.

The chain has TRBV6-5 and TRBJ2-1; 8 bases are shared with TRBD2. The CDR3 is 15 residues long. Unmatched junction bases numbered 5, after V lost 4 bases and J lost 3 bases. Germline V gives CDR1 MNHEY, CDR2 SVGAGI. Here the CDR3 reads CASSLGLVSYNEQFF. CDR3 bases: TGTGCCAGCAGTTTGGGACTAGTCAGCTACAATGAGCAGTTCTTC.

The chain joins TRBV2 to TRBJ2-2, with 8 bases identical to TRBD2. With V trimmed by 8 bases and J by 6 bases, 11 bases remained unmatched. Germline assignment: CDR1 SNHLY and CDR2 FYNNEI. The CDR3 contains 15 residues. CDR3 in DNA: TGTGCCAGCGCTAGCCTAGCGGGCCGGTCCGGGGAGCTGTTTTTT. This encodes CASASLAGRSGELFF.

The genes are TRBV3-1 (or the pseudogene TRBV3-2) and TRBJ1-3; perhaps TRBD1 as D (6 bases). The CDR3 has 16 amino acids. The V and J ends lost 5 bases and 0 bases respectively, with 14 bases between them. The germline gives CDR1 LGHDT, CDR2 YNNKEL (reference sequence). CDR3 bases: TGTGCCAGCAGCACCCGACAGGCGAGCTCTGGAAACACCATATATTTT. It codes for CASSTRQASSGNTIYF.

The chain combines TRBV10-3 with TRBJ2-3; 7 bases are a match to TRBD2. This CDR3 contains 14 residues. The trim removed 8 bases at V and 3 bases at J, leaving 8 bases unmatched. Germline loops: CDR1 ENHRY, CDR2 SYGVKD. CDR3 nucleotide sequence: TGTGCCATCGGATCTAGCGGAGTGACAGATACGCAGTATTTT. Translated: CAIGSSGVTDTQYF.

This chain joins TRBV9 and TRBJ2-2; D not certain. V shed 1 base and J shed 0 bases, with 4 bases lying between them. Per germline, CDR1 SGDLS and CDR2 YYNGEE. The CDR3 spans 14 residues. In DNA form, the CDR3 reads TGTGCCAGCAGCGTATCCACGAACACCGGGGAGCTGTTTTTT. Protein product: CASSVSTNTGELFF.